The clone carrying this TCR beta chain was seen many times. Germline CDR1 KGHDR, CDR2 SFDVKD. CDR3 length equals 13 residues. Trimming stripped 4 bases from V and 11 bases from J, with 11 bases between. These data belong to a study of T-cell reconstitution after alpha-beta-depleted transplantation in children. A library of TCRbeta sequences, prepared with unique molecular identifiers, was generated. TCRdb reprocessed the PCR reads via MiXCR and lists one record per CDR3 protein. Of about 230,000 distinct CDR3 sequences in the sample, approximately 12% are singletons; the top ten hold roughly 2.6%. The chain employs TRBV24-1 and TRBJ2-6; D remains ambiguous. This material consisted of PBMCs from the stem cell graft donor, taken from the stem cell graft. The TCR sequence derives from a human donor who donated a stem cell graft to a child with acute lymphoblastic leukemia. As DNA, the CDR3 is TGTGCCACCAGTGAGAGCCCTTCCGACGTCCTGACTTTC. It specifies CATSESPSDVLTF.